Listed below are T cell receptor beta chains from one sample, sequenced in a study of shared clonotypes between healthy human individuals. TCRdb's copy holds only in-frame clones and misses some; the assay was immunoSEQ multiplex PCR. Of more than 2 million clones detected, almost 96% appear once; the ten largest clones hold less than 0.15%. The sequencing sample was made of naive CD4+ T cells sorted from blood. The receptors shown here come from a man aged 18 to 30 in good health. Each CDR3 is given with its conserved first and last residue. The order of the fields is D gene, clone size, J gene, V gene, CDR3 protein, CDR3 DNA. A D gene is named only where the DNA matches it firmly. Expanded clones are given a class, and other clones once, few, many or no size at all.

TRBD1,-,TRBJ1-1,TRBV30,CAWSPETGYTEAFF,TGTGCCTGGAGTCCGGAGACAGGGTATACTGAAGCTTTCTTT
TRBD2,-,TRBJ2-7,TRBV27,CASSKTSAGGEQYF,TGTGCCAGCAGTAAGACTAGCGCCGGAGGCGAGCAGTACTTC
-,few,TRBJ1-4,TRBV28,CASSSSGIREKLFF,TGTGCCAGCAGTAGTTCAGGAATTCGTGAAAAACTGTTTTTT
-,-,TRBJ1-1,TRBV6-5,CASSYTDGTYTEAFF,TGTGCCAGCAGTTACACCGACGGGACATATACTGAAGCTTTCTTT
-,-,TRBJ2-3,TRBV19,CASSISGDTQYF,TGTGCCAGTAGTATAAGTGGAGATACGCAGTATTTT
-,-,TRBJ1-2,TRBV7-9,CASSPAAGSGYTF,TGTGCCAGCAGTCCAGCGGCAGGGAGCGGCTACACCTTC
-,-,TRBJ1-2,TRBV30,CAWSVSDGYTF,TGTGCCTGGAGTGTGTCAGATGGCTACACCTTC
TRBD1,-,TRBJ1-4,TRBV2,CASSPTGGGEKLFF,TGTGCCAGCAGTCCGACAGGGGGTGGGGAAAAACTGTTTTTT
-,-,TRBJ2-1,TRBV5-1,CASSLDGLGSDEQFF,TGCGCCAGCAGCTTGGATGGGTTGGGTTCCGATGAGCAGTTCTTC
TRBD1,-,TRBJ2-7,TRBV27,CASSFLRTGINEQYF,TGTGCCAGCAGTTTTTTGAGGACAGGGATTAACGAGCAGTACTTC
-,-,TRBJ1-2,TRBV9,CASSVSSANYGYTF,TGTGCCAGCAGCGTTTCGTCGGCTAACTATGGCTACACCTTC
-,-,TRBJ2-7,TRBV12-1,CASSSPTATTYEQYF,TGTGCCAGCAGCTCACCGACGGCGACAACCTACGAGCAGTACTTC
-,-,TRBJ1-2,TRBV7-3,CASSLGVRGYGYTF,TGTGCCAGCAGCTTAGGGGTTAGAGGCTATGGCTACACCTTC
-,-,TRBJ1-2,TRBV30,CAWPESNYGYTF,TGTGCCTGGCCCGAGTCAAACTATGGCTACACCTTC
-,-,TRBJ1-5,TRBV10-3,CAISEPPKNGNQPQHF,TGTGCCATCAGTGAGCCCCCGAAAAACGGCAATCAGCCCCAGCATTTT
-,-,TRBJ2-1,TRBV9,CASSGGQYNEQFF,TGTGCCAGCAGCGGAGGACAGTACAATGAGCAGTTCTTC
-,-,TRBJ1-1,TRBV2,CASKSGQWTEAFF,TGTGCCAGCAAATCAGGACAGTGGACTGAAGCTTTCTTT
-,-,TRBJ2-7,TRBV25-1,CASSNSGGSYEQYF,TGTGCCAGCAGTAACTCAGGGGGGTCCTACGAGCAGTACTTC
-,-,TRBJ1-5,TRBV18,CASSPSQQNQPQHF,TGTGCCAGCTCACCTTCACAGCAAAATCAGCCCCAGCATTTT
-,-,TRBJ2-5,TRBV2,CASSREGGETQYF,TGTGCCAGCAGCCGCGAGGGGGGAGAGACCCAGTACTTC
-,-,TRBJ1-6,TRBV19,CASSMRVSDSPLHF,TGTGCCAGTAGTATGAGGGTTAGTGATTCACCCCTCCACTTT
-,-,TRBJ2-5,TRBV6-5,CASSYQGSYQETQYF,TGTGCCAGCAGTTACCAAGGGAGCTACCAAGAGACCCAGTACTTC
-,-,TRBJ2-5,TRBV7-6,CASSLGLDRETQYF,TGTGCCAGCAGCTTAGGGCTAGACAGGGAGACCCAGTACTTC
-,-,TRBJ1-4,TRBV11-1,CASSLGPRGRKLFF,TGTGCCAGCAGCTTGGGACCCCGTGGAAGGAAACTGTTTTTT
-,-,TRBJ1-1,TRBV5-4,CASSFHMNTEAFF,TGTGCCAGCAGCTTCCACATGAACACTGAAGCTTTCTTT
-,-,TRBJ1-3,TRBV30,CAWSVDRNSGNTIYF,TGTGCCTGGAGTGTAGACAGGAACTCTGGAAACACCATATATTTT
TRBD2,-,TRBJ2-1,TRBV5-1,CASSLNLAGAGNEQFF,TGCGCCAGCAGCTTGAATCTAGCGGGAGCTGGGAATGAGCAGTTCTTC
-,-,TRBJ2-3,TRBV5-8,CASSSPAVGMADTQYF,TGTGCCAGCAGCTCACCCGCCGTGGGGATGGCAGATACGCAGTATTTT
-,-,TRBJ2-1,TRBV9,CASSTSGKVHNEQFF,TGTGCCAGCAGCACATCAGGGAAGGTTCACAATGAGCAGTTCTTC
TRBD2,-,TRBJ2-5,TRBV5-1,CASSLDARETQETQYF,TGCGCCAGCAGCTTGGATGCGCGGGAGACGCAAGAGACCCAGTACTTC
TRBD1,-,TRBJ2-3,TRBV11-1,CASSFTGADTQYF,TGTGCCAGCAGCTTTACAGGGGCAGATACGCAGTATTTT
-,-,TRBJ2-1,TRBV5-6,CASSFDGNEQFF,TGTGCCAGCAGCTTTGATGGTAATGAGCAGTTCTTC
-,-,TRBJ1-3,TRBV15,CATSRGTAGNTIYF,TGTGCCACCAGCAGAGGAACAGCTGGAAACACCATATATTTT
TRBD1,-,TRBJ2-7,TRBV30,CAWSAYRGDEQYF,TGTGCCTGGAGTGCTTACAGGGGAGACGAGCAGTACTTC